Presented here are 21 T cell receptor beta chains from one specimen sequenced in a study of blood T cell repertoires in COVID-19. Clones were read by immunoSEQ multiplex PCR, and TCRdb kept only the in-frame ones, dropping some. The repertoire consists of more than 95,000 clones, with approximately 85% occurring once and the leading ten covering over 4.5%. Input material: peripheral blood. The receptors originated from a human donor in a cohort sampled during active COVID-19.

This clone has a single count. The chain employs TRBV6-6 and TRBJ1-1; no clear D gene. With 4 bases removed from V and 3 bases from J, the gap between germline ends came to 6 bases. CDR1 is MNHNY and CDR2 is SVGAGI in the germline V gene (reference sequence). This CDR3 is built from 12 residues. CDR3 protein: CASSLLYTEAFF. CDR3 DNA: TGTGCCAGCAGTTTACTTTACACTGAAGCTTTCTTT.

This chain joins TRBV19 and TRBJ2-7, with 7 bases matching TRBD2. Germline V gene data show CDR1 as LNHDA and CDR2 as SQIVND (reference sequence). CDR3 length: 14 amino acids. V was clipped by 3 bases and J by 6 bases; unmatched bases: 8. The CDR3 reads CASSIGGSRSEQYF. The CDR3 region has the DNA TGTGCCAGTAGTATCGGGGGGTCTCGGTCCGAGCAGTACTTC.

The chain carries TRBV24-1 and TRBJ1-5; D call uncertain. Trimming pared 6 bases from V and 0 bases from J, leaving 2 bases between. Germline CDR1 and CDR2: KGHDR and SFDVKD. CDR3 length equals 12 residues. As DNA, the CDR3 is TGTGCCACCAGTCTTAGCAATCAGCCCCAGCATTTT. It codes for CATSLSNQPQHF.

In DNA, the CDR3 is TGTGCCAGTTCTGACAGCGCTAGAGAGACCCAGTACTTC. Translating it yields CASSDSARETQYF. This chain links TRBV11-2 with TRBJ2-5; D might be TRBD1 (5 bases). The germline gives CDR1 SGHAT, CDR2 FQNNGV. Trimming stripped 9 bases from V and 4 bases from J, with 15 bases between. The length of the CDR3 is 13 residues.

The rearrangement links TRBV19 to TRBJ2-5; 10 bases line up with TRBD2. From germline, CDR1 is LNHDA and CDR2 SQIVND (reference sequence). CDR3 length: 13 amino acids. After removal of 5 bases from V and 7 bases from J, the junction contained 4 bases not matched to a gene. The CDR3 here is CASSERGGWTQYF. For the CDR3, the DNA is TGTGCCAGTAGTGAGCGGGGGGGGTGGACCCAGTACTTC.

The J gene is TRBJ1-2, the V gene TRBV5-1; perhaps TRBD1 as D (5 bases). Germline CDR1 SGHRS, CDR2 YFSETQ. This CDR3 spans 15 amino acids. With 2 bases removed from V and 0 bases from J, the gap between germline ends came to 11 bases. This chain's CDR3 is CASSFGGTTNYGYTF. In DNA form, the CDR3 reads TGCGCCAGCAGCTTTGGGGGGACCACTAACTATGGCTACACCTTC.

V gene TRBV6-5 combines with J gene TRBJ1-2, with D perhaps TRBD1 (6 bases). Germline CDR1 reads MNHEY; CDR2 reads SVGAGI. Trimming removed 7 bases from V and 8 bases from J, with 20 bases in between. This CDR3 is built from 14 residues. The CDR3 loop is CASNNGGGRSGYTF. The CDR3 bases are TGTGCCAGCAACAACGGGGGGGGGCGGAGCGGCTACACCTTC.

This sequence joins TRBV27 and TRBJ2-7; tentative D call: TRBD1 (5 bases). CDR1 and CDR2 from the germline V gene are MNHEY and SMNVEV (reference sequence). Trimming removed 4 bases from V and 0 bases from J, with 10 bases in between. The CDR3 has 14 amino acids. CDR3 region: CASSSIGVSYEQYF. CDR3 nucleotide sequence: TGTGCCAGCAGTTCCATAGGGGTCTCCTACGAGCAGTACTTC.

This clone appeared a single time. The chain links TRBV5-1 to TRBJ2-5; D might be TRBD2 (6 bases). The CDR3 spans 15 residues. Trimming pared 0 bases from V and 6 bases from J, leaving 15 bases between. Germline-derived CDR1 and CDR2 are SGHRS and YFSETQ. The CDR3 sequence: CASSLEASVGQTQYF. CDR3 in DNA: TGCGCCAGCAGCTTGGAGGCTAGCGTGGGGCAGACCCAGTACTTC.

This clone was found once. CDR3 sequence reads: CASTQTRGLQETQYF. CDR3 nucleotides: TGTGCCAGCACACAAACACGGGGACTACAAGAGACCCAGTACTTC. The V call is TRBV5-8, the J call TRBJ2-5; TRBD2 matches 7 bases. CDR1 SGHTS and CDR2 YDEGEE come from the germline V gene. V dropped 6 bases and J dropped 2; count of bases not matched to a gene: 10. The CDR3 runs to 15 residues. Supplemented by reference TRBV5-8 and TRBJ2-5, the full variable domain reads EAGVTQSPTHLIKTRGQQATLRCSPISGHTSVYWYQQALGLGLQFLLWYDEGEERNRGNFPPRFSGRQFPNYSSELNVNALELEDSALYLCASTQTRGLQETQYFGPGTRLLVL.

This chain joins TRBV27 and TRBJ2-1, with D perhaps matching TRBD1 (5 bases). Germline loops: CDR1 MNHEY, CDR2 SMNVEV (reference sequence). V was clipped by 8 bases and J by 0 bases, with 11 bases between them. The CDR3 spans 14 residues. CDR3 in amino acids: CASAGWDSYNEQFF. As DNA, the CDR3 is TGTGCCAGCGCAGGGTGGGACTCCTACAATGAGCAGTTCTTC.

This CDR3 is CASSSRPEVNQPQHF. The CDR3 DNA follows: TGTGCCAGCAGCTCTCGACCAGAGGTCAATCAGCCCCAGCATTTT. The V and J genes are TRBV3-1 (or the pseudogene TRBV3-2) and TRBJ1-5, with D unclear. Trimming removed 5 bases from V and 3 bases from J, with 14 bases in between. This CDR3 has 15 amino acids. Per germline, CDR1 LGHDT and CDR2 YNNKEL (reference sequence).

The rearrangement joins TRBV5-1 to TRBJ2-1; 8 bases fit TRBD2. The V gene's germline CDR1 is SGHRS and CDR2 YFSETQ. CDR3 length: 17 residues. The J segment lost 5 bases and the V segment lost 0 bases, leaving 10 bases of the junction unmatched. In nucleotides, the CDR3 is TGCGCCAGCAGCTTGGGGAGGGGTAGCGGGAAAAACAATGAGCAGTTCTTC. Its translation: CASSLGRGSGKNNEQFF.

This clone was seen a single time. The genes are TRBV2 and TRBJ2-7; TRBD1 matches 8 bases. The CDR3 is made up of 13 amino acids. Germline CDR1 reads SNHLY; CDR2 reads FYNNEI. V shed 8 bases and J 2 bases; nucleotides not matched to a gene: 5. The CDR3 protein is CASLQTGAYEQYF. CDR3 nucleotides: TGTGCCAGCCTACAGACAGGGGCCTACGAGCAGTACTTC.

This chain uses TRBV5-4 with TRBJ2-1; 8 bases fit TRBD2. CDR1 is SGHNT, CDR2 YYREEE, per germline (reference sequence). V was pared by 0 bases and J by 7 bases, with 15 bases of the junction left unmatched. This CDR3 has 18 residues. The CDR3 DNA reads TGTGCCAGCAGCTTGGAACTAGGTGCCGGGGGGGGCTGGAATGAGCAGTTCTTC. It codes for CASSLELGAGGGWNEQFF.

V is TRBV5-1 and J is TRBJ2-1; 7 bases match TRBD1. The CDR3 is 14 amino acids. The germline gives CDR1 SGHRS, CDR2 YFSETQ. With V trimmed by 4 bases and J by 5 bases, 6 bases remained unmatched. The CDR3 region is CASSTWTGNNEQFF. CDR3 nucleotide sequence: TGCGCCAGCAGCACCTGGACAGGTAACAATGAGCAGTTCTTC.

CDR3 region: CASSQDRRVSGNTIYF. CDR3 in DNA: TGCGCCAGCAGCCAAGATCGTCGGGTCTCTGGAAACACCATATATTTT. The V and J genes are TRBV4-1 and TRBJ1-3; D not resolved. The CDR3 runs 16 residues. From germline, CDR1 is MGHRA and CDR2 YSYEKL. Trimming removed 0 bases from V and 0 bases from J, with 9 bases in between.

The V and J genes are TRBV3-1 (or the pseudogene TRBV3-2) and TRBJ1-6; perhaps TRBD1 as D (5 bases). The V gene's germline CDR1 is LGHDT and CDR2 YNNKEL (reference sequence). CDR3 size: 15 residues. V was pared by 3 bases and J by 9 bases, with 15 bases between. The DNA of the CDR3 is TGTGCCAGCAGCCATCGGAGTACAGGCCTTTCACCCCTCCACTTT. It translates to CASSHRSTGLSPLHF.

The gene calls are TRBV19 and TRBJ1-5; 7 positions agree with TRBD1. The CDR3 length is 16 residues. Germline assignment: CDR1 LNHDA and CDR2 SQIVND (reference sequence). Losses at the gene ends were 3 bases for V and 3 bases for J; bases not matched to a gene: 8. The CDR3 is CASSMGPQGYNQPQHF. CDR3 coding DNA: TGTGCCAGTAGTATGGGCCCACAGGGGTACAATCAGCCCCAGCATTTT. The variable domain in full, completed from reference TRBV19 and TRBJ1-5, reads DGGITQSPKYLFRKEGQNVTLSCEQNLNHDAMYWYRQDPGQGLRLIYYSQIVNDFQKGDIAEGYSVSREKKESFPLTVTSAQKNPTAFYLCASSMGPQGYNQPQHFGDGTRLSIL.

The CDR3 is CASGTSGTDTQYF. The CDR3 bases are TGCGCCAGCGGGACTAGCGGTACAGATACGCAGTATTTT. The chain has TRBV5-1 and TRBJ2-3; 11 positions agree with TRBD2. The CDR3 spans 13 residues. Germline V gives CDR1 SGHRS, CDR2 YFSETQ. The V segment lost 7 bases and the J segment 3 bases; nucleotides outside the gene matches: 1.

This sequence joins TRBV6-2 or TRBV6-3 and TRBJ1-5; D is unresolved. V lost 2 bases to trimming and J lost 6 bases, with 11 bases between them. Germline V lookup: CDR1 MNHEY, CDR2 SVGEGT. The CDR3 runs 14 residues. In DNA form, the CDR3 reads TGTGCCAGCAGTTACCCGAAATCAGGTCAGCCCCAGCATTTT. Its translation is CASSYPKSGQPQHF.